This T cell receptor beta chain was found in a study of PD-L1 blockade in urothelial cancer. Study summary: Atezolizumab therapy began for patients at some point between 2014 and 2016, dosed at 1,200 mg intravenously every 3 weeks. Blood analysis took place 3 weeks (second dose) and 6 weeks after treatment start. Across blood samples, T cells had a median count of around 140,000.

The investigators introduced synthetic TCR analog templates into each PCR as spikes. TCRdb keeps only in-frame clones here, not all; method: immunoSEQ multiplex PCR. The sample carries 45,000 to 55,000 clones, approximately 84% recorded once. The CDR3 covers 11 residues. V lost 0 bases to trimming and J lost 10 bases, with 9 bases between them. Germline CDR1 and CDR2: DFQATT and SNEGSKA (reference sequence). The time point: pretreatment peripheral blood. Material: PBMCs, obtained around atezolizumab (anti-PD-L1) treatment. This clonotype was obtained from a man aged 50 or older with urothelial cancer. The chain is built from TRBV20-1 and TRBJ1-1; D is undetermined. DNA for the CDR3: TGCAGTGCTAGAGATCCCCCGAGAGCTTTCTTT. Encoded protein: CSARDPPRAFF.